A single sample is the source of the 19 T cell receptor beta chains below, sequenced in a study of T cells in Graves' hyperthyroidism and ophthalmopathy. Using RNA transcripts as the source, TCR beta CDR3 regions were amplified. A set of HTBI primers served as the primers for a first-round RT-PCR of the TCR CDR3. TCRdb processed the multiplex PCR reads anew with MiXCR; each CDR3 protein has one entry. This table holds some 550,000 distinct CDR3 sequences, under 25% found once. The sample consisted of blood. The receptors come from a man younger than 35 with Graves' hyperthyroidism.

The J gene is TRBJ2-7, the V gene TRBV27; the match to TRBD2 covers 8 bases. The CDR3 contains 14 residues. Germline CDR1 is MNHEY and CDR2 is SMNVEV (reference sequence). V was pared by 6 bases and J by 3 bases, with 7 bases of the junction left unmatched. The CDR3 here is CASRDGGALYEQYF. The CDR3 DNA reads TGTGCCAGCAGGGACGGGGGGGCCCTCTACGAGCAGTACTTC.

The chain uses TRBV10-3 and TRBJ2-5, with unresolved D. The germline V gene encodes CDR1 ENHRY and CDR2 SYGVKD. The germline V and J ends were trimmed by 4 bases and 1 base, with 7 bases remaining between them. The CDR3 is 13 amino acids. The CDR3 sequence: CAISVKAQETQYF. The CDR3 nucleotides are TGTGCCATCAGTGTAAAGGCCCAAGAGACCCAGTACTTC.

This clonotype showed up many times. This rearrangement joins TRBV6-1 to TRBJ2-7, with TRBD1 identical over 10 bases. The CDR3 loop spans 14 amino acids. With 10 bases clipped from V and 3 bases from J, the junction kept 9 bases outside the gene matches. Germline V lookup: CDR1 MNHNS, CDR2 SASEGT. CDR3 sequence: CATRGDRGVYEQYF. As DNA, the CDR3 is TGTGCCACCCGGGGGGACAGGGGTGTCTACGAGCAGTACTTC.

This clonotype was found a few times. The rearrangement uses TRBV10-2 and TRBJ1-6; 7 bases are shared with TRBD1. CDR3 size: 15 residues. The germline CDR1 and CDR2 sequences are WSHSY and SAAADI. The V gene end was trimmed by 6 bases and the J gene end by 9 bases; junction bases not matched to a gene: 11. CDR3 amino acids: CASSRQGGNGSPLHF. The CDR3 DNA reads TGCGCCAGCAGCAGACAGGGCGGAAACGGTTCACCCCTCCACTTT.

This chain connects TRBV15 to TRBJ2-2; TRBD2 is a possible D gene (6 bases). V lost 3 bases and J lost 0, with 11 bases in between. Germline V gene data show CDR1 as LNHNV and CDR2 as YYDKDF (reference sequence). This CDR3 has 16 residues. CDR3 residues: CATSSSGGTNTGELFF. The DNA for the CDR3 is TGTGCCACCAGCAGTTCCGGGGGAACGAACACCGGGGAGCTGTTTTTT.

The V call is TRBV11-2, the J call TRBJ1-5, with 7 positions matching TRBD1. The germline gives CDR1 SGHAT, CDR2 FQNNGV. The V segment lost 5 bases and the J segment 3 bases; nucleotides outside the gene matches: 10. The CDR3 consists of 16 residues. The DNA for the CDR3 is TGTGCCAGCAGCCCCGGGACAGCCTTATCCAATCAGCCCCAGCATTTT. Its protein product is CASSPGTALSNQPQHF.

This clonotype was counted many times. The J gene is TRBJ1-1, the V gene TRBV5-5; no reliable D call. Germline V gene lookup returns CDR1 SGHKS and CDR2 YYEKEE (reference sequence). Trimming removed 0 bases at V and 11 bases at J, with 8 bases between. The CDR3 covers 11 residues. In DNA form, the CDR3 reads TGTGCCAGCAGCTTGGGGGTGCGGGCTTTCTTT. Amino acid sequence: CASSLGVRAFF. Complete variable domain (other parts from reference TRBV5-5 and TRBJ1-1): DAGVTQSPTHLIKTRGQQVTLRCSPISGHKSVSWYQQVLGQGPQFIFQYYEKEERGRGNFPDRFSARQFPNYSSELNVNALLLGDSALYLCASSLGVRAFFGQGTRLTVV.

This clonotype was recorded at least ten times. The chain has TRBV20-1 and TRBJ2-7; 7 nucleotides align to TRBD2. J gave up 3 bases and V 2 bases, and 7 bases lay outside the gene matches. The germline V gene encodes CDR1 DFQATT and CDR2 SNEGSKA (reference sequence). This CDR3 has 14 residues. The CDR3 DNA follows: TGCAGTGCTAGAACAGACGGGGGGATCTACGAGCAGTACTTC. It yields the protein CSARTDGGIYEQYF.

This clonotype was seen many times. The chain couples TRBV11-2 to TRBJ1-1; D not certain. The CDR3 is made up of 15 amino acids. Trimming took 5 bases from V and 6 from J, leaving 19 bases between them. CDR1 and CDR2 (germline): SGHAT, FQNNGV. The CDR3 sequence: CASSPDGPGVAEAFF. In DNA form, the CDR3 reads TGTGCCAGCAGCCCTGACGGACCCGGGGTGGCTGAAGCTTTCTTT.

The sample holds many counts of this clonotype. The chain is built from TRBV28 and TRBJ1-1; a possible D gene is TRBD1 (5 bases). With 5 bases removed from V and 1 base from J, the gap between germline ends came to 11 bases. Germline V CDR1 and CDR2: MDHEN, SYDVKM. CDR3 length: 14 amino acids. CDR3: CASSSRGENTEAFF. The CDR3 DNA sequence: TGTGCCAGCAGTAGTAGGGGCGAGAACACTGAAGCTTTCTTT.

This clonotype was detected many times. The genes are TRBV5-1 and TRBJ1-5, with TRBD1 as a possible D gene (5 bases). Deletions cut 0 bases from V and 6 bases from J, with 13 bases between. The CDR3 is 15 amino acids. Germline values: CDR1 SGHRS, CDR2 YFSETQ. The CDR3 region has the DNA TGCGCCAGCAGCTTGGGGGGGGAATCCAGTCAGCCCCAGCATTTT. Translated: CASSLGGESSQPQHF.

This clonotype came up a few times. This chain connects TRBV7-2 to TRBJ2-7, with 7 bases lining up with TRBD1. Germline loops: CDR1 SGHTA, CDR2 FQGNSA. V was clipped by 0 bases and J by 2 bases; unmatched bases: 7. This CDR3 comprises 16 residues. CDR3: CASSLALGDSTYEQYF. CDR3 sequence (DNA): TGTGCCAGCAGCTTAGCACTGGGGGACAGCACCTACGAGCAGTACTTC.

This clonotype was recorded at least ten times. The chain is built from TRBV15 and TRBJ1-1; D is ambiguous. Trimming removed 0 bases from V and 5 bases from J, with 4 bases in between. The CDR3 is 12 amino acids. Germline CDR1 and CDR2: LNHNV and YYDKDF (reference sequence). The CDR3 protein is CATSREGTEAFF. The CDR3 coding sequence is TGTGCCACCAGCAGAGAGGGAACTGAAGCTTTCTTT. The whole variable domain, filled in from reference TRBV15 and TRBJ1-1, reads DAMVIQNPRYQVTQFGKPVTLSCSQTLNHNVMYWYQQKSSQAPKLLFHYYDKDFNNEADTPDNFQSRRPNTSFCFLDIRSPGLGDTAMYLCATSREGTEAFFGQGTRLTVV.

The chain employs TRBV18 and TRBJ1-1; D is undetermined. CDR1 is KGHSH and CDR2 is LQKENI in the germline V gene. With 3 bases removed from V and 3 bases from J, the gap between germline ends came to 8 bases. The CDR3 contains 13 residues. Written as DNA, the CDR3 is TGTGCCAGCTCACCGGATAACGACACTGAAGCTTTCTTT. It codes for CASSPDNDTEAFF.

In this sample, this clonotype turned up a few times. CDR3 nucleotide sequence: TGTGCCAGCAGTTTGGGTTTGGGAGATACGCAGTATTTT. This gives the protein CASSLGLGDTQYF. The chain combines TRBV12-3 or TRBV12-4 with TRBJ2-3; D is undetermined. The CDR3 runs to 13 residues. Trimming left V 3 bases short and J 5 bases short, with 9 bases between.

This clonotype was seen at least ten times. The V and J genes are TRBV27 and TRBJ1-1; no clear D. V was trimmed by 5 bases and J by 0 bases, leaving 13 bases between them. Germline-derived CDR1 and CDR2 are MNHEY and SMNVEV (reference sequence). CDR3 length: 15 amino acids. CDR3 protein: CASSPYTRMNTEAFF. CDR3 sequence (DNA): TGTGCCAGCAGTCCCTACACAAGAATGAACACTGAAGCTTTCTTT.

The chain joins TRBV7-2 to TRBJ1-1, with 7 nucleotides matching TRBD1. The J segment lost 2 bases and the V segment lost 4 bases, leaving 7 bases of the junction unmatched. Looked up from germline, CDR1 is SGHTA and CDR2 is FQGNSA. The CDR3 has 15 amino acids. This CDR3 reads CASSSQGGGNTEAFF. The DNA for the CDR3 is TGTGCCAGCAGCTCTCAGGGGGGAGGAAACACTGAAGCTTTCTTT.

Ten or more counts support this clonotype. An end of the junction differs from the germline gene, which may be a read error. The V gene is TRBV5-1, the J gene TRBJ2-2, with 9 bases identical to TRBD2. There are 16 residues in the CDR3. Germline CDR1 reads SGHRS; CDR2 reads YFSETQ. In DNA, the CDR3 is TGCGCCAGCAGCTTTTCTAATAGCGGGGGAACCGGGGAGCTGTTTTTC. It encodes CASSFSNSGGTGELFF.

The V call is TRBV28, the J call TRBJ1-2; D is possibly TRBD1 (6 bases). Trimming left V 5 bases short and J 4 bases short, with 17 bases between. CDR1 MDHEN and CDR2 SYDVKM come from the germline V gene. The CDR3 loop spans 15 amino acids. The CDR3 DNA follows: TGTGCCAGCAGTCGCCGGGACACTTGGAGCTATGGCTACACCTTC. Translating it yields CASSRRDTWSYGYTF.